This note documents a single T cell receptor (beta chain) sequence. The time point is: persistent/refractory GD, antithyroid drugs over 5 years with positive TRAb. The TCR library used RNA extracted from PBMCs. Xi'an, China, was home to the endocrinology department that provided patients. The data were obtained in a study of regulatory T cells in long-lasting Graves disease. CDR3-region Arm-PCR and iRepertoire HTBI primers produced the TCR beta libraries. TCRdb ran MiXCR on the multiplex PCR reads and lists one entry per CDR3 protein. The table shows about 660,000 distinct CDR3 sequences, with about 32% occurring only once. The germline CDR1 and CDR2 sequences are SGHDN and FVKESK. The CDR3 is 17 residues long. V dropped 0 bases and J dropped 0; count of bases not matched to a gene: 7.

Sequenced material: peripheral blood mononuclear cells (PBMCs), taken when the disease was refractory, from a patient treated with antithyroid drugs. The chain couples TRBV14 to TRBJ2-7; TRBD2 agrees at 8 bases. The sequence was obtained from a female donor with Graves disease. Here the CDR3 reads CASSQDPRLAFSYEQYF. The CDR3 DNA sequence: TGTGCCAGCAGCCAAGATCCCCGACTAGCGTTCTCCTACGAGCAGTACTTC.